These 11 T cell receptor beta chains came from one sample sequenced in a study of T cell responses to AZD1222 COVID-19 vaccine. Repertoires were generated with immunoSEQ multiplex PCR, while TCRdb's copy carries only in-frame clones and drops some. The sample includes approximately 70,000 clones, roughly 88% of them seen just once. Sample: peripheral blood, taken on day 0 of AZD1222 vaccination. These receptors all come from an adult in good health.

The V and J genes are TRBV7-2 and TRBJ2-7; TRBD1 might be the D (5 bases). From germline, CDR1 is SGHTA and CDR2 FQGNSA. The CDR3 sequence is 14 residues long. The V end was cut by 1 base, the J end by 3 bases, with 10 bases between. In nucleotides, the CDR3 is TGTGCCAGCAGCTTAGGGGGCCAGTACTACGAGCAGTACTTC. Protein: CASSLGGQYYEQYF.

This clone is a singleton in its sample. The chain is built from TRBV4-3 and TRBJ1-3; possible D gene TRBD1, 5 bases. Germline CDR1 reads LGHNA; CDR2 reads YSLEER. This CDR3 region has 14 residues. The germline V and J ends were trimmed by 5 bases and 4 bases, with 12 bases remaining between them. CDR3 region: CASSDRDEGNTIYF. The DNA for the CDR3 is TGCGCCAGCAGCGACCGGGACGAAGGAAACACCATATATTTT.

This clone turned up a few times. The V and J genes are TRBV15 and TRBJ1-5; D is undetermined. This CDR3 has 13 amino acids. V was cut by 0 bases and J by 5 bases, with 5 bases left in between. Germline lookup yields CDR1 LNHNV and CDR2 YYDKDF (reference sequence). CDR3 region: CATSRDPDQPQHF. CDR3 sequence (DNA): TGTGCCACCAGCAGAGATCCAGATCAGCCCCAGCATTTT. The entire variable domain, with the rest obtained from reference TRBV15 and TRBJ1-5, is as follows: DAMVIQNPRYQVTQFGKPVTLSCSQTLNHNVMYWYQQKSSQAPKLLFHYYDKDFNNEADTPDNFQSRRPNTSFCFLDIRSPGLGDTAMYLCATSRDPDQPQHFGDGTRLSIL.

This clone was detected only a few times. The chain is built from TRBV28 and TRBJ2-5; 9 nucleotides agree with TRBD1. The CDR3 is 14 residues long. CDR1 and CDR2 from the germline V gene are MDHEN and SYDVKM. The junction had 1 base not matched to a gene; V was cut back by 3 bases and J by 2 bases. CDR3 amino acids: CASSFDRGQETQYF. The CDR3 DNA reads TGTGCCAGCAGTTTCGACAGGGGGCAAGAGACCCAGTACTTC.

V is TRBV28 and J is TRBJ1-1, with D possibly TRBD1 on 5 matching bases. V dropped 5 bases and J dropped 8 bases, with 24 bases sitting between them. The CDR3 totals 16 residues. CDR1 is MDHEN and CDR2 is SYDVKM in the germline V gene. DNA for the CDR3: TGTGCCAGCAGTCTGGTAGGGGCAGCCGACCAAAGAGAAGCTTTCTTT. Amino acids: CASSLVGAADQREAFF.

The chain is built from TRBV6-1 and TRBJ2-7, with TRBD2 matching 9 bases. V lost 2 bases and J lost 2; bases outside the gene matches: 10. Germline V lookup: CDR1 MNHNS, CDR2 SASEGT. This CDR3 comprises 17 residues. This CDR3 is CASSERGSGGATYEQYF. The CDR3 DNA reads as TGTGCCAGCAGTGAACGGGGTAGCGGGGGCGCAACCTACGAGCAGTACTTC.

The V and J genes are TRBV24-1 and TRBJ2-3; the match to TRBD2 covers 11 bases. The CDR3 is 17 amino acids. After removal of 4 bases from V and 0 bases from J, the junction contained 5 bases not matched to a gene. Germline CDR1 is KGHDR and CDR2 is SFDVKD. Here the CDR3 DNA reads TGTGCCACCAGTGACCCCGGACTAGCGGGTAGCACAGATACGCAGTATTTT. Translation gives CATSDPGLAGSTDTQYF.

The J gene is TRBJ1-2, the V gene TRBV28; D remains ambiguous. The V gene's germline CDR1 is MDHEN and CDR2 SYDVKM. The CDR3 consists of 14 residues. Trimming pared 1 base from V and 3 bases from J, leaving 9 bases between. This CDR3 is CASSLLGGDYGYTF. The CDR3 coding sequence is TGTGCCAGCAGTTTATTGGGCGGGGACTATGGCTACACCTTC.

The chain uses TRBV28 and TRBJ1-3; 8 nucleotides agree with TRBD1. V lost 5 bases and J lost 4; bases outside the gene matches: 7. Germline CDR1 reads MDHEN; CDR2 reads SYDVKM. The CDR3 sequence is 15 residues long. The CDR3 region has the DNA TGTGCCAGCAGTGCCACGACAGGGGTAGGAAACACCATATATTTT. This translates into CASSATTGVGNTIYF.

The chain couples TRBV20-1 to TRBJ1-6; D possibly corresponds to TRBD1 (5 bases). The CDR3 is 16 amino acids. CDR1 and CDR2 from the germline V gene are DFQATT and SNEGSKA (reference sequence). Trimming stripped 3 bases from V and 0 bases from J, with 12 bases between. CDR3 in amino acids: CSASSFGGSYNSPLHF. CDR3 coding DNA: TGCAGTGCTAGTTCTTTCGGGGGCTCCTATAATTCACCCCTCCACTTT.

The chain recombines TRBV12-3 or TRBV12-4 with TRBJ1-4; 8 nucleotides align to TRBD1. The CDR3 covers 13 residues. Trimming took 8 bases from V and 4 from J; bases not matched to a gene: 3. The CDR3 DNA follows: TGTGCCAGCGGACAGGGTTTTAATGAAAAACTGTTTTTT. Translated: CASGQGFNEKLFF.